This is a list of T cell receptor beta chains from one sample in a study of cytotoxic CD8 clonotypes in ibrutinib-treated CLL. TCRdb's table, derived via immunoSEQ multiplex PCR, lists solely in-frame clones and lacks some. The sample lists 50,000 or so clones; more than 55% were seen once. The specimen was PBMCs, collected after 24 months of ibrutinib treatment. The source is a human donor with chronic lymphocytic leukemia. Both conserved end residues are part of each CDR3. The D gene is left open where the match is weak. Clone size is given for some rows only: seen once, a few or many times, or a class if the clone is expanded.

TRBJ1-2,14,TRBV6-1,NA,NA,TGTGCCAGCAGTGAAGCGCTGGAGTCAGGAGGCTACACCTTC,CASSEALESGGYTF
TRBJ2-2,16,TRBV9,NA,NA,TGTGCCAGCAGCGTAGGGGGAGGTCGGAACACCGGGGAGCTGTTTTTT,CASSVGGGRNTGELFF
TRBJ1-2,13,TRBV29-1,TRBD1,few,TGCAGCGATTGGGACGACAGGGACAGTGGCTACACCTTC,CSDWDDRDSGYTF
TRBJ2-7,13,TRBV5-5,NA,few,TGTGCCAGCAGCTCTAATGACCTTTACGAGCAGTACTTC,CASSSNDLYEQYF
TRBJ1-5,13,TRBV5-1,TRBD1,once,TGCGCCAGCAGCTCCGGGACAGGGCAGGTCCAGCATTTT,CASSSGTGQVQHF
TRBJ2-5,14,TRBV5-1,TRBD1,NA,TGCGCCAGCAGATTCCAGGGGGCCCAGGAGACCCAGTACTTC,CASRFQGAQETQYF
TRBJ1-2,13,TRBV6-1,NA,NA,TGTGCCAGCAGTACACAGGGTAACTATGGCTACACCTTC,CASSTQGNYGYTF
TRBJ1-1,13,TRBV2,NA,NA,TGTGCCAGCAGTCTCAATCCGGGACACGGGGCTTTCTTT,CASSLNPGHGAFF
TRBJ2-2,16,TRBV12-5,NA,few,TGTGCTAGTGGTTTGGTACTGAGCAGCCCCAGCGGGGAGCTGTTTTTT,CASGLVLSSPSGELFF
TRBJ1-5,14,TRBV2,NA,once,TGTGCCAGCAGATACCGTAGCGGTAATCAGCCCCAGCATTTT,CASRYRSGNQPQHF
TRBJ2-3,14,TRBV5-4,NA,NA,TGTGCCAGCAGCCACCCCGGACTCACAGATACGCAGTATTTT,CASSHPGLTDTQYF
TRBJ2-3,15,TRBV2,NA,NA,TGTGCCAGCAGACCACAGGGCTTCAGTGGAGATACGCAGTATTTT,CASRPQGFSGDTQYF
TRBJ1-2,13,TRBV6-1,NA,many,TGTGCCAGCAGTACGTCCTCAGCGGATGGCTACACCTTC,CASSTSSADGYTF
TRBJ1-4,15,TRBV6-6,NA,NA,TGTGCCAGCAACCTCCAGACGATGACTAATGAAAAACTGTTTTTT,CASNLQTMTNEKLFF
TRBJ1-1,15,TRBV4-1,NA,few,TGCGCCAGCAGACTCGAACCCAGTTCGAACACTGAAGCTTTCTTT,CASRLEPSSNTEAFF
TRBJ2-5,11,TRBV6-1,NA,few,TGTGCCAGCACAGAGAAGATGACCCAGTACTTC,CASTEKMTQYF
TRBJ1-2,15,TRBV19,NA,few,TGTGCCAGTAGTATAGATCCACGGGGCAGCTATGGCTACACCTTC,CASSIDPRGSYGYTF